The next 7 T cell receptor beta chains were all read from a single sample in a study of long-term antiretroviral therapy in people with HIV. immunoSEQ v3.0 was run at survey level. Sequencing used immunoSEQ multiplex PCR; TCRdb keeps in-frame clones, though not all of them. The sample holds tens of thousands of clones, roughly 82% seen once. This specimen consisted of unsorted PBMCs, obtained 0.3 years after starting antiretroviral therapy. Every receptor here comes from a man aged 18 to 29 with HIV.

The chain couples TRBV5-1 to TRBJ1-3; weak D call: TRBD1 (5 bases). This CDR3 region has 14 residues. Trimming took off 1 base at V and 3 bases at J, with 8 bases between the two ends. Germline V CDR1 and CDR2: SGHRS, YFSETQ. The CDR3 is CASSLLGDGNTIYF. In nucleotides, the CDR3 is TGCGCCAGCAGCTTGCTAGGGGATGGAAACACCATATATTTT.

This clone was seen once. V and J are TRBV6-1 and TRBJ2-4, with 7 bases aligning to TRBD2. V was pared by 2 bases and J by 6 bases, with 10 bases of the junction left unmatched. The CDR3 sequence is 16 residues long. Germline assignment: CDR1 MNHNS and CDR2 SASEGT. The CDR3 reads CASSESPGTGGNIQYF. The CDR3 DNA sequence: TGTGCCAGCAGTGAAAGTCCCGGGACGGGGGGAAACATTCAGTACTTC.

The V call is TRBV29-1, the J call TRBJ2-7; D remains unclear. The germline gives CDR1 SQVTM, CDR2 ANQGSEA. This CDR3 spans 12 amino acids. V was cut by 4 bases and J by 3 bases, with 10 bases left in between. The CDR3 protein is CSVVSRVYEQYF. The CDR3, as DNA: TGCAGCGTTGTGAGTAGGGTCTACGAGCAGTACTTC.

The CDR3 DNA reads as TGTGCCAGCAGCGGCGGGACCCTTTTGGTCAATGAGCAGTTCTTC. Translated, it gives CASSGGTLLVNEQFF. This chain connects TRBV13 to TRBJ2-1; possibly TRBD2 for D (6 bases). V gave up 5 bases and J gave up 6 bases, with 17 bases separating them. The CDR3 has 15 residues. Germline CDR1 and CDR2: PRHDT and FYEKMQ (reference sequence). Full variable domain (missing parts from reference TRBV13 and TRBJ2-1): AAGVIQSPRHLIKEKRETATLKCYPIPRHDTVYWYQQGPGQDPQFLISFYEKMQSDKGSIPDRFSAQQFSDYHSELNMSSLELGDSALYFCASSGGTLLVNEQFFGPGTRLTVL.

The rearrangement links TRBV28 to TRBJ2-7; 8 nucleotides agree with TRBD1. CDR3 size: 15 residues. Germline values: CDR1 MDHEN, CDR2 SYDVKM. The V segment lost 4 bases and the J segment 6 bases; nucleotides outside the gene matches: 11. This CDR3 is CASSSRDRSYFEQYF. DNA for the CDR3: TGTGCCAGCAGTTCTCGGGACAGGTCGTACTTCGAGCAGTACTTC.

This chain joins TRBV11-2 and TRBJ2-7, with D perhaps matching TRBD1 (5 bases). CDR1 is SGHAT and CDR2 is FQNNGV in the germline V gene. Trimming pared 0 bases from V and 4 bases from J, leaving 19 bases between. The CDR3 loop spans 17 amino acids. The CDR3 DNA follows: TGTGCCAGCAGCTTAGATCTGGGGATAGGGGCAGCGTACGAGCAGTACTTC. Translated: CASSLDLGIGAAYEQYF.

V and J are TRBV21-1 and TRBJ1-2. TRBV21-1 represents a pseudogene. The CDR3 length is 16 residues. The CDR3 coding sequence is TGTGCCAGCGTCGTGGGAGGGGGACAGATAAACTATGGCTACACCTTC. Encoded protein: CASVVGGGQINYGYTF.